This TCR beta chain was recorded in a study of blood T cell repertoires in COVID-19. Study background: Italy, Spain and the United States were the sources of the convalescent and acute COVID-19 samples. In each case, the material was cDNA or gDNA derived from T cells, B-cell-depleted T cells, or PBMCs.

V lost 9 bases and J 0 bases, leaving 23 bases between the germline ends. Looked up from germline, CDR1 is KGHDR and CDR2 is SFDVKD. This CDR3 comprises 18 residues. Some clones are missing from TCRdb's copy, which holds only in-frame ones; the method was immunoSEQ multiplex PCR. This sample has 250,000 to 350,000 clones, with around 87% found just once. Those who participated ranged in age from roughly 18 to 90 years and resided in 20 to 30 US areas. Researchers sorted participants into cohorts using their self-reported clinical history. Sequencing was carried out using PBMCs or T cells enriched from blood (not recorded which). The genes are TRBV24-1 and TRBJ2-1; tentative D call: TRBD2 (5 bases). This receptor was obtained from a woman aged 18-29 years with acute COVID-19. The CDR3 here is CATAGFSVRISSYNEQFF. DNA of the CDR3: TGTGCCACCGCAGGTTTTAGCGTTCGGATTAGCTCCTACAATGAGCAGTTCTTC.